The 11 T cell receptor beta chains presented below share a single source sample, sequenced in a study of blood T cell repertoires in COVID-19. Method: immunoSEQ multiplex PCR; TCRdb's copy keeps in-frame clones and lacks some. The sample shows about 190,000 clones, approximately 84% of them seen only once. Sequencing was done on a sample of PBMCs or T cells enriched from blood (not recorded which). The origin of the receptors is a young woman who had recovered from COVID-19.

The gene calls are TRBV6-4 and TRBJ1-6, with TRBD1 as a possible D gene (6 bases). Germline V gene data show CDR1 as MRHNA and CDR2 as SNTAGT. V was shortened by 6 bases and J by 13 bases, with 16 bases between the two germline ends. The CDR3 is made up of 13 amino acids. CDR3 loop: CASRAIQGGPLHF. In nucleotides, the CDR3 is TGTGCCAGCAGGGCAATACAGGGAGGGCCCCTCCACTTT.

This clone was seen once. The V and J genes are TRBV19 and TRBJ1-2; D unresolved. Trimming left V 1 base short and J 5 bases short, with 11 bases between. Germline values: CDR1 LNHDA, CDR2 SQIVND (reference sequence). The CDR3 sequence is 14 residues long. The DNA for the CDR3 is TGTGCCAGTAGTATAGGGGCCGATAGATATGGCTACACCTTC. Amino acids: CASSIGADRYGYTF.

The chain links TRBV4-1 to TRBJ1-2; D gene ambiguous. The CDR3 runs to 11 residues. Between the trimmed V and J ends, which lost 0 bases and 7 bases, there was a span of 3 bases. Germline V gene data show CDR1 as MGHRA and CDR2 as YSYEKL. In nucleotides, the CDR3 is TGCGCCAGCAGCCAAGACGGTGGCTACACCTTC. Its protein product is CASSQDGGYTF.

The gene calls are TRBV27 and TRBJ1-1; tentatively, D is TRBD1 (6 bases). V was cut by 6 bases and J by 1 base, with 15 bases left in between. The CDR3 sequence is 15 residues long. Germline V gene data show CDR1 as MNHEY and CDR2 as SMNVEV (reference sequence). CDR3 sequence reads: CASSSGQIQNTEAFF. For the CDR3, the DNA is TGTGCCAGCAGCTCCGGACAGATCCAGAACACTGAAGCTTTCTTT.

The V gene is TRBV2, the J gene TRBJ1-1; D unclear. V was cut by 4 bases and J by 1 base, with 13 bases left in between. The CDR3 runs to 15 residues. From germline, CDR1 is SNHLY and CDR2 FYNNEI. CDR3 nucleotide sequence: TGTGCCAGCAGTGTCGGCAGGCGGGAGAACACTGAAGCTTTCTTT. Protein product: CASSVGRRENTEAFF.

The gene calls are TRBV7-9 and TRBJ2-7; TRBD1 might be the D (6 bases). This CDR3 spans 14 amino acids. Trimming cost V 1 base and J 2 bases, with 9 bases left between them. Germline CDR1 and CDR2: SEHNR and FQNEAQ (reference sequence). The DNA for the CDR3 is TGTGCCAGCAGCTTAGGGGCAGGGGCCTACGAGCAGTACGTC. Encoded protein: CASSLGAGAYEQYV.

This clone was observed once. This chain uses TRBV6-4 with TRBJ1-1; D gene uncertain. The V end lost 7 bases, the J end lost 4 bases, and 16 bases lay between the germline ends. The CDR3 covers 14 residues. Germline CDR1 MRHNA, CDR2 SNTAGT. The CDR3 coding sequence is TGTGCCAGCAAGAAAAAGTCAGAAAGCACTGAAGCTTTCTTT. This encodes CASKKKSESTEAFF.

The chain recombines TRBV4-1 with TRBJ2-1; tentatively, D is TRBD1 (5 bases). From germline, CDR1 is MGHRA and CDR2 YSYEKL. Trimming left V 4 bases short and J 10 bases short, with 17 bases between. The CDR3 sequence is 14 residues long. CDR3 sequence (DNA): TGCGCCAGCAGCCTCAGACAGCTAGAATCAGAGCAGTTCTTC. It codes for CASSLRQLESEQFF.

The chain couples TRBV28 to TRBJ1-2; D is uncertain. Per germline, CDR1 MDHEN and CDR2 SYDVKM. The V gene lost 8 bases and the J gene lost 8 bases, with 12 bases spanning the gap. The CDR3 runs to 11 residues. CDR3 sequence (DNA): TGTGCCAGCGGCCCCGTCGAAGGCTACACCTTC. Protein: CASGPVEGYTF.

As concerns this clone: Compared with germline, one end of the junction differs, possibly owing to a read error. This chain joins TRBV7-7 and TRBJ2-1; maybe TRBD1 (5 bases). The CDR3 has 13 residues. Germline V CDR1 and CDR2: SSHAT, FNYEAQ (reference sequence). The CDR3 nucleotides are TGTGCTAGCAGCTTAGGGGTTCAGGCTACGCAGTTCTTC. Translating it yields CASSLGVQATQFF. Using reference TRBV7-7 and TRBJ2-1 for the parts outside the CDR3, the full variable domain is GAGVSQSPRYKVTKRGQDVTLRCDPISSHATLYWYQQALGQGPEFLTYFNYEAQPDKSGLPSDRFSAERPEGSISTLTIQRTEQRDSAMYRCASSLGVQATQFFGPGTRLTVL.

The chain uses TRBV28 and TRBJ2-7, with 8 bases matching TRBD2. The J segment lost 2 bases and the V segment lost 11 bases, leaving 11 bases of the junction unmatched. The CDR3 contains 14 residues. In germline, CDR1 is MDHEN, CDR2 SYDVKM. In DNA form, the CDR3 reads TGTGCCGCTAACGGGGCGGGAGGCGCCTACGAGCAGTACTTC. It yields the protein CAANGAGGAYEQYF.